The 20 T cell receptor beta chains listed next were all sequenced from one sample in a study of T-cell memory formation after mild COVID-19 (dated by TCRdb to 2020 to 2023). Libraries came from 5' RACE. TCRdb lists the instrument as Illumina NovaSeq 6000. TCRdb reprocessing: public reads trimmed at Q25 with fastp, clones called with MiXCR, in-frame beta chains kept. CDR3 protein duplicates are merged, each entry listing the most common genes and DNA. Recorded for this sample are more than 150,000 distinct CDR3 sequences; roughly 12% of them occurred a single time. Of the sample, less than 4% is held by the ten largest clones. The specimen sequenced was PBMCs or a T cell subset sorted from them (not recorded which). The receptors stem from a man between 18 and 35 years old who had mild COVID-19 (a few samples of this study predate the infection). The sample titles of this study are shuffled in the database, so cell type and time point are left out; the donor was told from shared clones.

There are many counts of this clonotype. The chain recombines TRBV4-1 with TRBJ1-3; D is undetermined. The germline V gene has CDR1 MGHRA and CDR2 YSYEKL. V shed 1 base and J shed 0 bases, with 4 bases lying between them. This CDR3 has 14 residues. This CDR3 is CASSQAGSGNTIYF. CDR3 bases: TGCGCCAGCAGCCAAGCGGGCTCTGGAAACACCATATATTTT.

This rearrangement joins TRBV19 to TRBJ2-6; D unresolved. V shed 3 bases and J shed 0 bases, with 6 bases lying between them. Germline V gene sequence: CDR1 LNHDA, CDR2 SQIVND (reference sequence). The CDR3 extends over 15 amino acids. DNA for the CDR3: TGTGCCAGTAGTATGCTGCGCTCTGGGGCCAACGTCCTGACTTTC. Its protein product is CASSMLRSGANVLTF.

The CDR3 region is CASSVDPAGGPDTQYF. The CDR3 DNA follows: TGTGCCAGCAGCGTAGATCCAGCGGGGGGCCCAGATACGCAGTATTTT. The rearrangement uses TRBV9 and TRBJ2-3; 9 positions agree with TRBD2. The CDR3 loop spans 16 amino acids. CDR1 SGDLS and CDR2 YYNGEE come from the germline V gene. With V trimmed by 0 bases and J by 4 bases, 6 bases remained unmatched.

This clonotype was detected a few times. The chain is built from TRBV4-2 and TRBJ1-3; possibly TRBD1 for D (5 bases). Deletions cut 5 bases from V and 4 bases from J, with 12 bases between. The germline V gene encodes CDR1 LGHNA and CDR2 YNFKEQ. This CDR3 is 14 amino acids long. DNA for the CDR3: TGTGCCAGCAGCATACCGGGACCCGGAAACACCATATATTTT. Protein: CASSIPGPGNTIYF.

The rearrangement uses TRBV2 and TRBJ1-5; 9 bases are a match to TRBD1. Germline V gives CDR1 SNHLY, CDR2 FYNNEI. J was trimmed by 11 bases and V by 5 bases; bases with no gene match: 13. This CDR3 contains 15 residues. The CDR3 is CASSWTTGGVRSQHF. CDR3 DNA: TGTGCCAGCAGTTGGACCACAGGGGGCGTACGGTCCCAGCATTTT.

V usage is TRBV5-1 and J usage is TRBJ2-3, with a possible D match to TRBD2 (5 bases). Trimming stripped 7 bases from V and 4 bases from J, with 13 bases between. The germline V gene has CDR1 SGHRS and CDR2 YFSETQ. The CDR3 runs 13 residues. In DNA, the CDR3 is TGCGCCAGCTGCGAAACCGGGGCAGATACGCAGTATTTT. It specifies CASCETGADTQYF.

This clonotype was found a few times. The chain recombines TRBV29-1 with TRBJ1-2; 7 nucleotides match TRBD1. Germline V gene lookup returns CDR1 SQVTM and CDR2 ANQGSEA. The CDR3 runs 16 residues. The ends lost 1 base at V and 4 bases at J; junction bases unmatched: 12. Here the CDR3 DNA reads TGCAGCGTTGAAGCCCGCCTCCCAGGGGGGAGCTATGGCTACACCTTC. Translated: CSVEARLPGGSYGYTF.

The chain uses TRBV7-2 and TRBJ2-3, with D maybe TRBD1 (5 bases). The V and J ends lost 1 base and 2 bases respectively, with 13 bases between them. Germline V gives CDR1 SGHTA, CDR2 FQGNSA. The CDR3 consists of 16 residues. CDR3 bases: TGTGCCAGCAGCTTAGAGATTAGGACATTCACAGATACGCAGTATTTT. As protein: CASSLEIRTFTDTQYF.

In this sample, this clonotype turned up many times. The J gene is TRBJ1-6, the V gene TRBV7-9; TRBD1 might be the D (5 bases). Germline values: CDR1 SEHNR, CDR2 FQNEAQ (reference sequence). The CDR3 contains 15 residues. Deletions cut 5 bases from V and 6 bases from J, with 14 bases between. This CDR3 reads CASSPGRGGNSPLHF. For the CDR3, the DNA is TGTGCCAGCAGCCCAGGACGGGGCGGTAATTCACCCCTCCACTTT.

Only a few counts were recorded for this clonotype. V and J are TRBV6-4 and TRBJ2-1; TRBD2 agrees at 10 bases. Germline CDR1 reads MRHNA; CDR2 reads SNTAGT. The CDR3 has 15 amino acids. J lost 8 bases, V lost 3 bases, and 7 bases had no gene match. The CDR3 loop reads CASSDRLAGLDEQFF. The DNA for the CDR3 is TGTGCCAGCAGTGATCGACTAGCGGGTCTGGATGAGCAGTTCTTC.

This chain links TRBV7-9 with TRBJ1-2, with D maybe TRBD1 (6 bases). The CDR3 is 14 amino acids. Trimming removed 5 bases at V and 2 bases at J, with 12 bases between. Germline-derived CDR1 and CDR2 are SEHNR and FQNEAQ (reference sequence). The DNA of the CDR3 is TGTGCCAGCAGCCCGACAGGTTCGAACTATGGCTACACCTTC. It is translated as CASSPTGSNYGYTF.

This clonotype was seen repeatedly, ten times or more. The chain recombines TRBV7-9 with TRBJ1-5, with 8 bases lining up with TRBD1. The CDR3 spans 17 residues. The V gene's germline CDR1 is SEHNR and CDR2 FQNEAQ (reference sequence). V was clipped by 5 bases and J by 1 base; unmatched bases: 10. The CDR3, as DNA: TGTGCCAGCAGCCCCCTGTTAGGACAGGGAAGCAATCAGCCCCAGCATTTT. Its protein is CASSPLLGQGSNQPQHF.

This clonotype has a handful of counts. The chain joins TRBV6-6 to TRBJ1-6; D unresolved. This CDR3 is 13 amino acids long. Germline-derived CDR1 and CDR2 are MNHNY and SVGAGI (reference sequence). Trimming took 9 bases from V and 10 from J, leaving 16 bases between them. The CDR3 DNA is TGTGCCAGTAAATCGGGAAGGTGGTCACCCCTCCACTTT. Protein: CASKSGRWSPLHF.

The chain combines TRBV12-3 or TRBV12-4 with TRBJ2-2, with D maybe TRBD1 (7 bases). The CDR3 loop spans 16 amino acids. V lost 3 bases and J 4 bases, leaving 15 bases between the germline ends. The CDR3 protein is CASSFWRGRVTGELFF. CDR3 DNA sequence: TGTGCCAGCAGTTTCTGGAGGGGGCGCGTCACCGGGGAGCTGTTTTTT.

On this clonotype: Since a much larger clone is just one base distant, this may be a read error. The rearrangement links TRBV12-3 or TRBV12-4 to TRBJ1-2, with D unresolved. The CDR3 sequence is 12 residues long. V shed 10 bases and J shed 2 bases, with 11 bases lying between them. CDR3 protein: CAISPDNYGYTF. DNA for the CDR3: TGTGCCATCAGCCCGGACAACTATGGCTACACCTTC.

This clonotype was recorded at least ten times. This rearrangement joins TRBV3-1 to TRBJ2-1, with 10 positions matching TRBD2. The CDR3 loop spans 16 amino acids. Losses at the gene ends were 1 base for V and 4 bases for J; bases not matched to a gene: 4. Germline V gene lookup returns CDR1 LGHDT and CDR2 YNNKEL (reference sequence). CDR3 in amino acids: CASSQGASGGYNEQFF. The CDR3, as DNA: TGTGCCAGCAGCCAAGGGGCTAGCGGGGGATACAATGAGCAGTTCTTC.

This clonotype showed up just a few times. The chain combines TRBV15 with TRBJ2-7; possibly TRBD1 for D (6 bases). The CDR3 totals 17 residues. V was shortened by 0 bases and J by 2 bases, with 17 bases between the two germline ends. The germline gives CDR1 LNHNV, CDR2 YYDKDF (reference sequence). CDR3 protein: CATSREAGGGQTYEQYF. In DNA, the CDR3 is TGTGCCACCAGCAGAGAAGCCGGTGGAGGACAGACCTACGAGCAGTACTTC.

The gene calls are TRBV9 and TRBJ1-5; possible D gene TRBD1, 5 bases. The CDR3 totals 14 residues. The germline V gene has CDR1 SGDLS and CDR2 YYNGEE. Trimming left V 0 bases short and J 4 bases short, with 8 bases between. CDR3 sequence reads: CASSVGGRNQPQHF. The CDR3 coding sequence is TGTGCCAGCAGCGTAGGGGGGAGAAATCAGCCCCAGCATTTT.

The chain is built from TRBV4-1 and TRBJ2-3, with 7 bases identical to TRBD2. The CDR3 has 17 residues. CDR1 is MGHRA and CDR2 is YSYEKL in the germline V gene. Trimming removed 3 bases from V and 5 bases from J; junction bases left unmatched: 14. The CDR3 DNA is TGCGCCAGCAGCCAGAGCGGGAACACGGCTTTAGGAGATACGCAGTATTTT. Translating gives CASSQSGNTALGDTQYF.

This rearrangement joins TRBV18 to TRBJ2-5; 8 nucleotides line up with TRBD1. J was trimmed by 1 base and V by 2 bases; bases with no gene match: 3. The CDR3 totals 15 residues. The V gene's germline CDR1 is KGHSH and CDR2 LQKENI. The CDR3 is CASSPATGVQETQYF. CDR3 DNA sequence: TGTGCCAGCTCACCAGCGACAGGGGTCCAAGAGACCCAGTACTTC.